These 3 T cell receptor beta chains originate from one sample sequenced in a study of blood T cell repertoires in COVID-19. The table came from immunoSEQ multiplex PCR; TCRdb's copy has only in-frame clones and leaves some out. Here the sample spans around 80,000 clones, about 68% being singletons. Material: peripheral blood. The receptor set was obtained from a man over 45 with active or convalescent COVID-19.

The V call is TRBV6-4, the J call TRBJ2-5, with D perhaps matching TRBD2 (5 bases). This CDR3 spans 14 amino acids. The V gene's germline CDR1 is MRHNA and CDR2 SNTAGT. V shed 3 bases and J shed 5 bases, with 13 bases lying between them. The CDR3 loop reads CASSEVGGGETQYF. In nucleotides, the CDR3 is TGTGCCAGCAGTGAAGTGGGCGGCGGGGAGACCCAGTACTTC.

This clone was picked up a small number of times. The V call is TRBV19, the J call TRBJ1-1, with 9 bases fitting TRBD1. V lost 1 base and J lost 9; bases outside the gene matches: 6. CDR1 and CDR2 (germline): LNHDA, SQIVND (reference sequence). The CDR3 spans 14 residues. The CDR3 loop reads CASSIAGQGAKAFF. The CDR3 DNA reads as TGTGCCAGTAGTATAGCGGGACAGGGAGCAAAAGCTTTCTTT.

V and J are TRBV5-1 and TRBJ2-7; D call uncertain. V lost 4 bases, J lost 0 bases, and 14 bases lay in between. The CDR3 loop spans 15 amino acids. CDR1 is SGHRS and CDR2 is YFSETQ in the germline V gene. The CDR3, as DNA: TGCGCCAGCAGCCTCCCGGGTTCCAGCTCCTACGAGCAGTACTTC. Translation gives CASSLPGSSSYEQYF.